The clone carrying this TCR beta chain appeared many times. Its target is unknown. Unique molecular identifiers featured in how the TCRbeta library was prepared. MiXCR, applied by TCRdb to the PCR reads, yields one record per CDR3 protein. The data contain some 150,000 distinct CDR3 sequences, around 9% of them singletons. Germline V CDR1 and CDR2: SGHRS, YFSETQ. Trimming took 0 bases from V and 0 from J, leaving 13 bases between them. This CDR3 region has 16 residues. The data were taken from a study of T-cell reconstitution after alpha-beta-depleted transplantation in children. Overall study results and limits: Approximately two months post-transplant, alpha-beta T cells reportedly originated from several hundred expanded graft clones. When one year had passed after transplant, most T-cell counts and diversity came from newly produced T cells.

V gene TRBV5-1 combines with J gene TRBJ2-7, with D unclear. This clonotype was obtained from a female patient aged 2-10 years who had a stem cell transplant for congenital amegakaryocytic thrombocytopenia, so the T cells may come from the graft donor. This sample comprised PBMCs, mostly from graft donor cells, obtained 180 days after TCRalphabeta/CD19-depleted stem cell transplant. For the CDR3, the DNA is TGCGCCAGCAGCTTGGCCGGTGTCCTAAGCTCCTACGAGCAGTACTTC. Encoded protein: CASSLAGVLSSYEQYF.